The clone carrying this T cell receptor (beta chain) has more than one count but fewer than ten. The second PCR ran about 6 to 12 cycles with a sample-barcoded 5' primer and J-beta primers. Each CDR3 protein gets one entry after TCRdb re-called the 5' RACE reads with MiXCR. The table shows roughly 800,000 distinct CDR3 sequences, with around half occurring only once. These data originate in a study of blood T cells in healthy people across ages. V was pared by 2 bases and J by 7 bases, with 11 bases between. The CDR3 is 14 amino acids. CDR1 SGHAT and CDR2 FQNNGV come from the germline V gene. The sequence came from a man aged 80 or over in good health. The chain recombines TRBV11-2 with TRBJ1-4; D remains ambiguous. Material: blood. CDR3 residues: CASSLFTVREKLFF. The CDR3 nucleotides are TGTGCCAGCAGCTTATTTACTGTGCGTGAAAAACTGTTTTTT.